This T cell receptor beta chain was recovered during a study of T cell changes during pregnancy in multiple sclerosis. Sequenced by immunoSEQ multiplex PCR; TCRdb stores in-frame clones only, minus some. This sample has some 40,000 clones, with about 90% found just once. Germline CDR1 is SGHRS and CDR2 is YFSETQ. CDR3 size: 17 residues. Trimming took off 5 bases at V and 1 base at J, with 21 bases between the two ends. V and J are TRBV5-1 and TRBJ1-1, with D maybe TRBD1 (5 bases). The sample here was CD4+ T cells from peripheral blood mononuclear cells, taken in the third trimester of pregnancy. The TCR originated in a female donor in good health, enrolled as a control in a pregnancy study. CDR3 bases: TGCGCCAGCAGTCGTGGGGCGACGGTCAGCACGAACACTGAAGCTTTCTTT. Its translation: CASSRGATVSTNTEAFF.